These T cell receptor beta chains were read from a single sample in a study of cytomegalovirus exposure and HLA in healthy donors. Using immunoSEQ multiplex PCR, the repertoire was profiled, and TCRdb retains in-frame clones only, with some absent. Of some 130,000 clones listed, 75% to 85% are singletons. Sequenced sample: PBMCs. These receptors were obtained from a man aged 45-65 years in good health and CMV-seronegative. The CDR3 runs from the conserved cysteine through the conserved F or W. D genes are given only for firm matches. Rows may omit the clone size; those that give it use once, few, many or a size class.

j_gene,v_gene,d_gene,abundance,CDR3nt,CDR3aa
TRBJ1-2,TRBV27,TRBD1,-,TGTGCCAGCAGTCGCGGGACAGGGATCGACTACACCTTC,CASSRGTGIDYTF
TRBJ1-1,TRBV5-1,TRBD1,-,TGCGCCAGCAGCAAGGGGACAGGGGGGAACACTGAAGCTTTCTTT,CASSKGTGGNTEAFF
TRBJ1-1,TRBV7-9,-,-,TGTGCCAGCAGCTTAGAATGGGGGGGCACTGAAGCTTTCTTT,CASSLEWGGTEAFF
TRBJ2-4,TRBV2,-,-,TGTGCCAGCAGTCGAGACATTCAGTACTTC,CASSRDIQYF
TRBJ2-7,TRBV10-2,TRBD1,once,TGCGCCAGCAGAACAGGGGCCCGCTTTAGCGAGCAGTACTTC,CASRTGARFSEQYF
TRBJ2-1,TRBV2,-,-,TGTGCCAGCAGTGAAACGAGGGATTCGGGTAATGAGCAGTTCTTC,CASSETRDSGNEQFF
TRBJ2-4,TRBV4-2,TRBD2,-,TGTGCCAGCAGCCCCGGGGGGGCCGGTACCTCAGACATTCAGTACTTC,CASSPGGAGTSDIQYF
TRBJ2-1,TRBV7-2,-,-,TGTGCCAGCACCAACCCGGGATCCTACAATGAGCAGTTCTTC,CASTNPGSYNEQFF
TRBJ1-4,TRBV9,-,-,TGTGCCAGCAGCGTAGGTCAGAGGCCAGACGCAACTAATGAAAAACTGTTTTTT,CASSVGQRPDATNEKLFF
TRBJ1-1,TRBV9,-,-,TGTGCCAGCAGCCCTCGCGGGGGACTTGGCACTGAAGCTTTCTTT,CASSPRGGLGTEAFF
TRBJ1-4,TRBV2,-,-,TGTGCCAGCAGTGACGAGACAGTGGGGGGAAAACTGTTTTTT,CASSDETVGGKLFF
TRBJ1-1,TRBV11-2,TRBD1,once,TGTGCCAGCAGCTTAGGAAGGCAGGGGGCTCTTTCGGGCACTGAAGCTTTCTTT,CASSLGRQGALSGTEAFF
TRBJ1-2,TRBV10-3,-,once,TGTGCCATCTCCGAAGTGGGGGGGGCAGGTGGCTACACCTTC,CAISEVGGAGGYTF
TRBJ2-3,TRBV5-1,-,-,TGCGCCAGCAGCTTGGAGGGACACCGCACAGATACGCAGTATTTT,CASSLEGHRTDTQYF
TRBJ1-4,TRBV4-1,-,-,TGCGCCAGCAGCCAAGAATGGGGGGGGTTCAGGGGACTGTTTTTT,CASSQEWGGFRGLFF
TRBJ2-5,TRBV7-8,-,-,TGTGCCAGCAGCTCTAGCCGGGTACAAGAGACCCAGTACTTC,CASSSSRVQETQYF
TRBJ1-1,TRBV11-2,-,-,TGTGCCAGCAGCTTAGGGTCGAGAGTAACCCCTCTTCCAGCTTTCTTT,CASSLGSRVTPLPAFF
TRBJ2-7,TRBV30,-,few,TGTGCCTGGAGCTTAGGGGCCGAGCAGTACTTC,CAWSLGAEQYF
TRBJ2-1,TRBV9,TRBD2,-,TGTGCCAGCAGCCCGGGGGGGGGCAATGAGCAGTTCTTC,CASSPGGGNEQFF
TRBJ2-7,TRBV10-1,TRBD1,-,TGCGCCAGCAGTGGGACAGGGGGCAAGGGCGAGCAGTACTTC,CASSGTGGKGEQYF